The rows below give T cell receptor beta chains drawn from one sample of a study of T cells in Graves' hyperthyroidism and ophthalmopathy. TCRdb used MiXCR to reprocess the multiplex PCR reads, holding one entry per CDR3 protein. The sample holds under 650,000 distinct CDR3 sequences, around 15% seen once. Source material: blood. The receptors originated from a woman between 25 and 40 years old with Graves' hyperthyroidism. Both conserved end residues are part of each CDR3. Each record gives: D gene, clone size, J gene, V gene, CDR3 protein, CDR3 DNA. D genes are given only for firm matches. Clone size is given for some rows only: seen once, a few or many times, or a class if the clone is expanded.

. | . | TRBJ2-3 | TRBV9 | CASSVGSSSADTQYF | TGTGCCAGCAGCGTAGGATCGTCTAGTGCAGATACGCAGTATTTT
TRBD2 | many | TRBJ2-7 | TRBV6-1 | CASRILAGGPEGEQYF | TGTGCCAGCAGGATACTAGCGGGAGGGCCAGAGGGAGAGCAGTACTTC
TRBD2 | many | TRBJ2-5 | TRBV6-1 | CASRGLAGVTQYF | TGTGCCAGCAGGGGACTAGCGGGAGTGACCCAGTACTTC
TRBD1 | many | TRBJ2-7 | TRBV20-1 | CSAPSGTGALTGFDEQYF | TGCAGTGCCCCCTCCGGGACAGGGGCATTAACCGGGTTCGACGAGCAGTACTTC
TRBD1 | few | TRBJ2-5 | TRBV28 | CASSSRTGGSETQYF | TGTGCCAGCAGTTCTCGGACAGGGGGGTCGGAGACCCAGTACTTC
. | . | TRBJ1-5 | TRBV4-2 | CASSQDGTRRQPQHF | TGTGCCAGCAGCCAGGACGGGACTCGGCGCCAGCCCCAGCATTTT
. | many | TRBJ1-1 | TRBV5-6 | CASSSGTWGTEAFF | TGTGCCAGCAGCTCCGGTACATGGGGCACTGAAGCTTTCTTT
TRBD1 | . | TRBJ1-6 | TRBV28 | CASSAPGQGHSPLHF | TGTGCCAGCAGTGCGCCGGGACAGGGACATTCACCCCTCCACTTT
. | many | TRBJ1-1 | TRBV6-1 | CASSQQGWENTEAFF | TGTGCCAGCAGTCAACAGGGTTGGGAAAACACTGAAGCTTTCTTT
TRBD2 | many | TRBJ2-7 | TRBV20-1 | CSARLAGSTYEQYF | TGCAGTGCTAGACTAGCGGGGAGTACCTACGAGCAGTACTTC
. | few | TRBJ2-1 | TRBV20-1 | CSEIGSGAYNEQFF | TGCAGCGAGATTGGCAGCGGAGCCTACAATGAGCAGTTCTTC
. | many | TRBJ2-1 | TRBV27 | CASSRSLTGTEQFF | TGTGCCAGCAGTCGCTCACTTACAGGGACTGAGCAGTTCTTC
. | few | TRBJ2-1 | TRBV7-3 | CASSPGLPRNEQFF | TGTGCCAGCAGCCCGGGACTTCCTCGGAATGAGCAGTTCTTC
. | many | TRBJ2-3 | TRBV12-5 | CASGPGLSSTDTQYF | TGTGCTAGTGGCCCGGGACTTTCCTCCACAGATACGCAGTATTTT
. | few | TRBJ1-6 | TRBV4-2 | CASSQDQPPLHF | TGTGCCAGCAGCCAAGATCAACCACCCCTCCACTTT
TRBD2 | few | TRBJ2-1 | TRBV9 | CASRGGLAGVCEQFF | TGTGCCAGCCGGGGGGGACTAGCGGGAGTCTGTGAGCAGTTCTTC
. | many | TRBJ1-2 | TRBV20-1 | CSARAADYLYGYTF | TGCAGTGCTAGAGCCGCAGACTACCTCTATGGCTACACCTTC
. | many | TRBJ2-2 | TRBV7-2 | CASSFGLTGELFF | TGTGCCAGCAGCTTCGGCCTGACCGGGGAGCTGTTTTTT
. | few | TRBJ2-2 | TRBV20-1 | CSARDPGRGNTGELFF | TGCAGTGCTAGAGACCCGGGTAGGGGGAACACCGGGGAGCTGTTTTTT
TRBD1 | . | TRBJ2-5 | TRBV5-1 | CASSFTGGRQETQYF | TGCGCCAGCAGTTTCACAGGGGGTCGCCAAGAGACCCAGTACTTC
. | few | TRBJ2-3 | TRBV7-2 | CASSPHGTYITDTQYF | TGTGCCAGCAGCCCCCATGGGACTTACATAACAGATACGCAGTATTTT
. | few | TRBJ2-6 | TRBV11-2 | CASSLDKRRTGANVLTF | TGTGCCAGCAGCTTAGATAAAAGACGAACTGGGGCCAACGTCCTGACTTTC
. | . | TRBJ1-2 | TRBV10-2 | CASLIPTGRNYGYTF | TGCGCCAGCCTCATCCCCACAGGGAGGAACTATGGCTACACCTTC
. | many | TRBJ2-5 | TRBV6-2/TRBV6-3 | CASSYSSWETQYF | TGTGCCAGCAGTTACTCGAGCTGGGAGACCCAGTACTTC
. | . | TRBJ2-2 | TRBV28 | CASSLVGVLDGELFF | TGTGCCAGCAGTTTGGTGGGAGTGCTCGACGGGGAGCTGTTTTTT
TRBD2 | many | TRBJ2-3 | TRBV11-2 | CASSPLTSGNTDTQYF | TGTGCCAGCAGCCCCCTGACTAGCGGTAACACAGATACGCAGTATTTT
TRBD2 | many | TRBJ2-3 | TRBV28 | CASSLPGLAATDTQYF | TGTGCCAGCAGTTTGCCAGGACTAGCGGCGACAGATACGCAGTATTTT
TRBD2 | few | TRBJ2-1 | TRBV18 | CASSPPLAGGPYEQFF | TGTGCCAGCTCACCACCACTAGCGGGAGGGCCATATGAGCAGTTCTTC
. | many | TRBJ1-2 | TRBV28 | CASIPGLSTGYTF | TGTGCCAGCATCCCGGGACTTTCGACTGGCTACACCTTC
. | . | TRBJ1-2 | TRBV5-1 | CASSLAGYYYGYTF | TGTGCCAGCAGCTTGGCAGGATATTACTATGGCTACACCTTC
TRBD2 | . | TRBJ2-1 | TRBV7-3 | CASHLAGGVKNEQFF | TGTGCCTCCCACCTAGCGGGAGGGGTTAAGAATGAGCAGTTCTTC
TRBD1 | many | TRBJ2-7 | TRBV6-1 | CASSTKTRTGGEQYF | TGTGCCAGCAGTACAAAAACCCGGACAGGGGGCGAGCAGTACTTC
. | . | TRBJ2-3 | TRBV27 | CASSFYPRTQYF | TGTGCCAGCAGTTTTTACCCGAGAACGCAGTATTTT
. | many | TRBJ2-3 | TRBV11-2 | CASSLGGGFTDTQYF | TGTGCCAGCAGCTTAGGTGGAGGTTTCACAGATACGCAGTATTTT
. | few | TRBJ2-5 | TRBV5-8 | CASSLLVSTGQETQYF | TGTGCCAGCAGCCTCCTGGTCTCGACAGGCCAAGAGACCCAGTACTTC
. | . | TRBJ1-4 | TRBV3-1 | CASSPGGRLNEKLFF | TGTGCCAGCAGCCCGGGGGGACGGCTTAATGAAAAACTGTTTTTT
. | . | TRBJ1-1 | TRBV7-9 | CASSFGGVMNTEAFF | TGTGCCAGCAGCTTCGGGGGGGTCATGAACACTGAAGCTTTCTTT
. | few | TRBJ2-2 | TRBV4-1 | CASSQESGGGIWTGELFF | TGCGCCAGCAGCCAAGAAAGTGGGGGCGGGATCTGGACCGGGGAGCTGTTTTTT
TRBD1 | . | TRBJ1-1 | TRBV7-2 | CASSLEGRGRTEAFF | TGTGCCAGCAGCTTAGAGGGCAGGGGGCGGACTGAAGCTTTCTTT
TRBD2 | many | TRBJ2-3 | TRBV7-2 | CASRIGAGLAGGLWTDTQYF | TGTGCCAGCAGAATCGGAGCGGGGCTAGCGGGAGGACTCTGGACAGATACGCAGTATTTT
TRBD2 | many | TRBJ2-7 | TRBV28 | CASSLSSSGSHEQYF | TGTGCCAGCAGTTTAAGTTCTAGCGGGAGTCACGAGCAGTACTTC
TRBD1 | . | TRBJ1-5 | TRBV6-2/TRBV6-3 | CASSYVAGQGPQPQHF | TGTGCCAGCAGTTACGTTGCGGGACAGGGCCCTCAGCCCCAGCATTTT
TRBD2 | few | TRBJ2-5 | TRBV28 | CASSMAREGTQYF | TGTGCCAGCAGTATGGCTAGGGAGGGGACCCAGTACTTC
TRBD1 | many | TRBJ1-5 | TRBV5-1 | CASSPGTANQPQHF | TGCGCCAGCAGCCCTGGGACAGCTAATCAGCCCCAGCATTTT
. | many | TRBJ1-5 | TRBV28 | CASRQREYINQPQHF | TGTGCCAGCAGGCAGAGGGAGTATATCAATCAGCCCCAGCATTTT
. | many | TRBJ2-7 | TRBV12-3/TRBV12-4 | CASKGLGNEQYF | TGTGCCAGCAAGGGGTTGGGGAACGAGCAGTACTTC
TRBD1 | . | TRBJ1-1 | TRBV14 | CASSQYTGQLNTEAFF | TGTGCCAGCAGCCAGTACACGGGACAGTTGAACACTGAAGCTTTCTTT
. | many | TRBJ1-5 | TRBV12-3/TRBV12-4 | CASRALGSNQPQHF | TGTGCCAGTCGGGCCCTTGGTAGCAATCAGCCCCAGCATTTT
. | many | TRBJ1-5 | TRBV28 | CASSLWGRTSNQPQHF | TGTGCCAGCAGTTTATGGGGCAGGACGAGCAATCAGCCCCAGCATTTT
. | few | TRBJ2-3 | TRBV20-1 | CSAPEGTRSTDTQYF | TGCAGTGCCCCCGAAGGGACACGAAGCACAGATACGCAGTATTTT
. | many | TRBJ2-3 | TRBV12-3/TRBV12-4 | CASSFYRSSTDTQYF | TGTGCCAGCAGTTTTTACAGGTCTAGCACAGATACGCAGTATTTT
. | few | TRBJ2-7 | TRBV13 | CASSSRSLVQQYF | TGTGCCAGCAGCTCCCGATCACTAGTTCAGCAGTACTTC
TRBD1 | . | TRBJ2-5 | TRBV10-1 | CASSESDRGETQYF | TGCGCCAGCAGTGAATCGGACAGGGGTGAGACCCAGTACTTC
. | few | TRBJ2-7 | TRBV20-1 | CSARDSPYEQYF | TGCAGTGCTAGAGATTCCCCCTACGAGCAGTACTTC
. | few | TRBJ1-3 | TRBV11-3 | CASSLVAGNTIYF | TGTGCCAGCAGCTTAGTAGCAGGAAACACCATATATTTT
. | . | TRBJ2-1 | TRBV4-1 | CASSQDKGTLMEQFF | TGCGCCAGCAGCCAAGATAAAGGGACACTCATGGAGCAGTTCTTC
TRBD2 | . | TRBJ2-1 | TRBV11-2 | CASSWPTSGSSYNEQFF | TGTGCCAGCAGCTGGCCAACTAGCGGGAGTTCCTACAATGAGCAGTTCTTC